A single T cell receptor (beta chain) is shown here with its context. No antigen is known for it. Additional DNA sequences in this sample encode the identical CDR3. Method: immunoSEQ multiplex PCR; TCRdb's copy keeps in-frame clones and lacks some. This sample yields some 2 million clones, of which around 95% are seen a single time; more than 0.1% belongs to the top ten. Trimming removed 3 bases from V and 2 bases from J, with 6 bases in between. Germline CDR1 reads ENHRY; CDR2 reads SYGVKD. The CDR3 loop spans 13 amino acids. Splitting of CD4+ cells produced CD45RA+ naive and CD45RA-negative memory subsets. These data are taken from a study of shared clonotypes between healthy human individuals. Study findings and constraints: Generation probabilities were higher for clonotypes shared across all four sorted-subset donors than for unshared ones.

This receptor was identified in a man aged 18-30 years in good health. The rearrangement uses TRBV10-3 and TRBJ2-3; D is undetermined. The sample comprised naive CD4+ T cells sorted from blood. Sample subset: CD45RA+ positively selected. CDR3 region: CAISDRSTDTQYF. The CDR3 nucleotides read TGTGCCATCAGTGACCGATCCACAGATACGCAGTATTTT.